The T cell receptor beta chain described here comes from a study of T cell responses to AZD1222 COVID-19 vaccine (dated by TCRdb to about 2021). At the level of the whole study: A total of under 250 trial participants underwent TCR sequencing, of whom nearly 210 had received two doses of AZD1222 and about 25 had received two doses of the MenACWY control vaccine. Trial participants were enrolled into age subgroups of 18-55, 56-69 and 70-plus years, which contained about 150, 28 and 57 TCR-sequenced participants, respectively.

What this sample's time point label stands for: baseline before first vaccination. The treatment or condition label here, explained by the study, means: meningococcal conjugate vaccine given as trial control. Vaccinee samples were obtained from the UK trials COV001 and COV002, which included a single-blind randomized controlled phase 2/3 trial of AZD1222 (ChAdOx1 nCoV-19) in healthy adults. For TCRbeta chain sequencing, PBMC samples were collected from trial participants at day 0 and at day 28 after the second dose. Taken from the germline V gene, the CDR1 and CDR2 loops are SGDLS and YYNGEE. Inclusive of the bounding cysteine and phenylalanine, the CDR3 is 16 residues long. Only CDR3 DNA remains: 48 bases, in frame from the first base. Germline trimming amounts to 3 bases on V and 3 bases on J, with 8 as the count of junction bases outside the gene matches. As to this clone: There is no known antigen for this receptor. No base-level quality is on record; no much larger clone is a single base apart.

The CDR3 regions of human TCRbeta chains were analyzed by immunosequencing. The source study handled its data this way. TCRs in the repertoires were matched against a reference library of SARS-CoV-2-specific TCRs that had been generated with the MIRA antigen-specificity platform. Breadth was defined as the fraction of unique TCRs that were SARS-CoV-2-associated. Depth was defined as the fraction of total T cells that were SARS-CoV-2-associated. Using the MIRA data, every spike-specific TCR was mapped to the spike region that the TCR reacted to and assigned to either a CD4 or a CD8 class. Log10-transformed breadth and depth values were compared by one-way ANOVA with Sidak's multiple comparisons tests. Here the immuneACCESS table is served through TCRdb, limited to in-frame sequences with V and J called. Missing clones are a known gap in these copies; in checked studies unresolved V genes cover under half, and the rest lacks a known reason. V and J calls and clone size are copied from that table; D and trimming were computed from the DNA. In this sample the table shows around 160,000 clones, around 90% of which occur a single time. Approximately 3% of the sample is in the top ten clones.

Study-level results and caveats: The 56-69-year group was small, and its depth increase did not reach significance, likely because of low power. The whole spike protein was spanned by vaccine-associated CD4 TCRs, and dominant responses were seen in regions 160-218 and 743-854. After two AZD1222 doses, both the breadth and the depth of spike-specific TCRs were significantly higher than at day 0 and than in MenACWY recipients. Most participants were white British and females outnumbered males, and the authors suggested that clonal diversity may have been underestimated. Reportedly, close to half of the unique spike-specific TCRs recognized epitopes lying outside the regions that are mutated in the B.1.351 and B.1.1.7 variants. Conclusions about previously exposed vaccinees are limited because only five to seven AZD1222 recipients were SARS-CoV-2 seropositive at baseline. Because no day 14 peak-response samples were available, the repertoires could be characterized only after the peak T cell response.

This receptor was taken from an adult in good health. The chain is encoded by TRBV9 joined to TRBJ2-1; the central 8 bases match TRBD1. Here the sequenced sample was peripheral blood, taken on day 0 of MenACWY control vaccination. The CDR3 protein is CASSGLTGGSYNEQFF. The bases read TGTGCCAGCAGCGGCCTTACAGGGGGAAGCTACAATGAGCAGTTCTTC.